This entry describes one TCR delta chain. No antigen is known for it. This sequence is one base from a far larger clone and is likely a read error. Per germline, CDR1 GEAIGNYY and CDR2 EKD. The CDR3 sequence is 17 residues long. TCRdb reanalysed the RT-PCR reads via CATT. Found here are 750 to 850 delta-chain clones, 11% to 15% of them singletons; the top ten hold less than 14%. This record comes from a study of gammadelta T cells in human blood. Study-level points and caveats: Microbial exposure appeared to drive polyclonal γδ T cell expansion after birth.

V usage is TRDV2 and J usage is TRDJ2; 12 nucleotides match TRDD3. The J gene, not given by TCRdb, was assigned here from a germline match of the nucleotide sequence. The TCR was taken from a human fetus. The sample was non-Vgamma9Vdelta2 gamma-delta T cells from fetal blood. This CDR3 is CACEAGGYASLTAKLFF. CDR3 in DNA: TGTGCCTGTGAAGCTGGGGGATACGCCTCTTTGACAGCAAAACTCTTCTTT.